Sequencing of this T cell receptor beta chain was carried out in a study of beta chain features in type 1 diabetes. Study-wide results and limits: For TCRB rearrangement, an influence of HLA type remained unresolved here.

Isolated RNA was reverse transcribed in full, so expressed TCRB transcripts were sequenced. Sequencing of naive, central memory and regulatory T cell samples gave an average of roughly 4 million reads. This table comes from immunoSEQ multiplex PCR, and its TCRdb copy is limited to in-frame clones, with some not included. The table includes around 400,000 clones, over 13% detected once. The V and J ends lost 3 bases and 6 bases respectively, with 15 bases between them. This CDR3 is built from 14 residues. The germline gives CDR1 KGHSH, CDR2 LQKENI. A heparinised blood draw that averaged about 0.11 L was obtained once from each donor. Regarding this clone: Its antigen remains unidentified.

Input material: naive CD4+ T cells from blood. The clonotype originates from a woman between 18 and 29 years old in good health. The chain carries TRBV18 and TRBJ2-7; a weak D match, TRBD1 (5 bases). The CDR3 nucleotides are TGTGCCAGCTCACCCCCCTCGGGTAGGGGCGAGCAGTACTTC. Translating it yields CASSPPSGRGEQYF.